Below are 15 T cell receptor beta chains sequenced from a single sample in a study of cytomegalovirus exposure and HLA in healthy donors. PCR used 60 Vbeta primers and 13 Jbeta primers. The method was immunoSEQ multiplex PCR; TCRdb's version includes in-frame clones alone and lacks a portion of them. The sample lists some 120,000 clones, around 70% occurring once. What was sequenced was PBMCs. These receptors all stem from a man between 25 and 39 years old in good health and CMV-seropositive.

This clone was detected only once. The gene calls are TRBV7-3 and TRBJ2-2; 7 positions match TRBD2. This CDR3 region has 16 residues. The germline V gene encodes CDR1 SGHTA and CDR2 FQGTGA. With V trimmed by 1 base and J by 1 base, 3 bases remained unmatched. The CDR3 is CASSLSGGLNTGELFF. The CDR3 nucleotides read TGTGCCAGCAGCTTAAGCGGGGGATTGAACACCGGGGAGCTGTTTTTT. Using reference TRBV7-3 and TRBJ2-2 for the parts outside the CDR3, the full variable domain is GAGVSQTPSNKVTEKGKYVELRCDPISGHTALYWYRQSLGQGPEFLIYFQGTGAADDSGLPNDRFFAVRPEGSVSTLKIQRTERGDSAVYLCASSLSGGLNTGELFFGEGSRLTVL.

A few counts support this clone. The V and J genes are TRBV7-9 and TRBJ2-2; 7 nucleotides align to TRBD1. The CDR3 sequence is 17 residues long. Trimming took 0 bases from V and 2 from J; bases not matched to a gene: 6. Per the germline V gene, CDR1 is SEHNR and CDR2 is FQNEAQ (reference sequence). This CDR3 reads CASSLALGGPNTGELFF. CDR3 sequence (DNA): TGTGCCAGCAGCTTAGCGCTAGGGGGCCCAAACACCGGGGAGCTGTTTTTT.

The V gene is TRBV15, the J gene TRBJ1-6; 10 nucleotides agree with TRBD1. Germline assignment: CDR1 LNHNV and CDR2 YYDKDF (reference sequence). J lost 9 bases, V lost 0 bases, and 2 bases had no gene match. This CDR3 contains 15 residues. The CDR3 region has the DNA TGTGCCACCAGCAGAGACGGGACAGGGGTTTCACCCCTCCACTTT. This sequence encodes CATSRDGTGVSPLHF.

The chain couples TRBV6-4 to TRBJ2-1, with TRBD2 matching over 14 bases. CDR1 MRHNA and CDR2 SNTAGT come from the germline V gene. CDR3 length: 15 residues. J gave up 6 bases and V 7 bases, and 5 bases lay outside the gene matches. The CDR3 is CASKRLAGGLNEQFF. The CDR3 region has the DNA TGTGCCAGCAAACGACTAGCGGGGGGGCTCAATGAGCAGTTCTTC.

This sequence joins TRBV28 and TRBJ2-1; D might be TRBD1 (5 bases). Trimming cost V 2 bases and J 6 bases, with 14 bases left between them. In germline, CDR1 is MDHEN, CDR2 SYDVKM. This CDR3 contains 15 residues. The CDR3 bases are TGTGCCAGCAGTTTAGGGGAAGACAGAACCAATGAGCAGTTCTTC. This encodes CASSLGEDRTNEQFF.

The V and J genes are TRBV6-1 and TRBJ1-1; D uncertain. V shed 6 bases and J shed 11 bases, with 22 bases lying between them. The CDR3 has 14 amino acids. Germline V gene data show CDR1 as MNHNS and CDR2 as SASEGT. CDR3 coding DNA: TGTGCCAGCAGACTCGGACCGACGCCAAGGGAGGCTTTCTTT. Protein sequence: CASRLGPTPREAFF.

The chain joins TRBV7-9 to TRBJ1-2; 11 bases match TRBD1. V was pared by 4 bases and J by 7 bases, with 17 bases of the junction left unmatched. This CDR3 has 18 amino acids. Looked up from germline, CDR1 is SEHNR and CDR2 is FQNEAQ (reference sequence). The CDR3 sequence is CASSSPNPAGTGGTGYTF. In nucleotides, the CDR3 is TGTGCCAGCAGCTCCCCGAACCCGGCCGGGACAGGGGGTACTGGCTACACCTTC. The full variable domain, completed using reference TRBV7-9 and TRBJ1-2, is DTGVSQNPRHKITKRGQNVTFRCDPISEHNRLYWYRQTLGQGPEFLTYFQNEAQLEKSRLLSDRFSAERPKGSFSTLEIQRTEQGDSAMYLCASSSPNPAGTGGTGYTFGSGTRLTVV.

This clone was found a few times. This rearrangement joins TRBV27 to TRBJ1-1; no clear D. Trimming took off 5 bases at V and 6 bases at J, with 13 bases between the two ends. Germline V gene data show CDR1 as MNHEY and CDR2 as SMNVEV (reference sequence). The CDR3 totals 13 residues. CDR3 sequence reads: CASSNPTGSEAFF. The CDR3 coding sequence is TGTGCCAGCAGTAATCCGACGGGTTCTGAAGCTTTCTTT.

The chain employs TRBV6-4 and TRBJ2-1; D ambiguous. The CDR3 has 16 residues. Germline CDR1 reads MRHNA; CDR2 reads SNTAGT. V lost 0 bases, J lost 2 bases, and 11 bases lay in between. In nucleotides, the CDR3 is TGTGCCAGCAGTGACTCGACAAGGAAAACCTACAATGAGCAGTTCTTC. Translation gives CASSDSTRKTYNEQFF.

J is TRBJ1-2 and V is TRBV28; a weak D match, TRBD1 (6 bases). Per the germline V gene, CDR1 is MDHEN and CDR2 is SYDVKM. The CDR3 consists of 13 residues. V shed 6 bases and J shed 3 bases, with 11 bases lying between them. The CDR3 loop is CASRAGGDYGYTF. The CDR3 DNA sequence: TGTGCCAGCAGGGCGGGGGGCGACTATGGCTACACCTTC.

In its sample, this clone was seen once. This chain joins TRBV30 and TRBJ1-6, with a possible D match to TRBD1 (5 bases). The CDR3 length is 15 residues. Per the germline V gene, CDR1 is GTSNPN and CDR2 is SVGIG (reference sequence). V was cut by 3 bases and J by 0 bases, with 9 bases left in between. The CDR3 loop reads CAWRRDGSYNSPLHF. CDR3 nucleotides: TGTGCCTGGAGGCGGGACGGCTCCTATAATTCACCCCTCCACTTT.

The rearrangement uses TRBV27 and TRBJ1-5; D perhaps matches TRBD1 (5 bases). The ends were cut back, 6 bases at V and 1 base at J, with 13 bases in the middle. There are 15 residues in the CDR3. Per germline, CDR1 MNHEY and CDR2 SMNVEV (reference sequence). This CDR3 is CASRNGGGSNQPQHF. The CDR3 DNA follows: TGTGCCAGCAGAAATGGGGGGGGGAGCAATCAGCCCCAGCATTTT.

The rearrangement joins TRBV7-8 to TRBJ2-2, with 9 bases that match TRBD2. CDR3 size: 17 residues. Germline trimming cut 5 bases from V and 5 bases from J; bases unmatched to any gene: 12. CDR1 and CDR2 from the germline V gene are SGHVS and FQNEAQ. This chain's CDR3 is CASSPSALAGSTGELFF. The CDR3 DNA reads as TGTGCCAGCAGCCCTAGCGCGCTAGCGGGGAGTACCGGGGAGCTGTTTTTT.

This clone was seen just once. The chain carries TRBV7-2 and TRBJ2-7, with a weak D call TRBD2 (5 bases). This CDR3 has 13 residues. V was cut by 0 bases and J by 9 bases, with 12 bases left in between. Germline assignment: CDR1 SGHTA and CDR2 FQGNSA. This CDR3 is CASSLARTGGQYF. For the CDR3, the DNA is TGTGCCAGCAGCTTAGCTCGAACCGGAGGGCAGTACTTC.

The V and J genes are TRBV28 and TRBJ1-1; TRBD1 might be the D (6 bases). V was clipped by 6 bases and J by 4 bases, with 12 bases between them. CDR3 length: 13 amino acids. The V gene's germline CDR1 is MDHEN and CDR2 SYDVKM. CDR3 sequence (DNA): TGTGCCAGCAGAACTCTGACAGGCACTGAAGCTTTCTTT. Translation gives CASRTLTGTEAFF.